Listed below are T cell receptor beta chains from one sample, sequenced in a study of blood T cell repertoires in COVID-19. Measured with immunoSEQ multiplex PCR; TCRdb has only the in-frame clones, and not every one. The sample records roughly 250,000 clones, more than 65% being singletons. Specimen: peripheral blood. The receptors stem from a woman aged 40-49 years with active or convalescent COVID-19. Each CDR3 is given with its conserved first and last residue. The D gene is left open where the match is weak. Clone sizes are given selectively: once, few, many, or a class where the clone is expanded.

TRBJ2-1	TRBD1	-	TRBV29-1	CSVAAGTGFGEQFF	TGCAGCGTTGCGGCCGGGACAGGGTTCGGTGAGCAGTTCTTC
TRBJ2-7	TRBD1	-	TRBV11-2	CASSPIFGTVHRYEQYF	TGTGCCAGCAGTCCGATATTCGGGACAGTTCATCGCTACGAGCAGTACTTC
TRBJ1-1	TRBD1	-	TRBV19	CASSMASDRGSTEAFF	TGTGCCAGTAGTATGGCCTCAGACAGGGGGTCCACTGAAGCTTTCTTT
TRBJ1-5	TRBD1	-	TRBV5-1	CASSLGGQEGHQPQHF	TGCGCCAGCAGCTTAGGAGGACAGGAGGGCCATCAGCCCCAGCATTTT
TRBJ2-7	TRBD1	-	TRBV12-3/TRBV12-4	CASSPGQYEQYF	TGTGCCAGCAGCCCGGGACAGTACGAGCAGTACTTC
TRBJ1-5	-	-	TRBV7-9	CASSFGQGDQPQHF	TGTGCCAGCAGCTTTGGTCAGGGCGATCAGCCCCAGCATTTT
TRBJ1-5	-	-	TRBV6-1	CASSEAGVFGQPQHF	TGTGCCAGCAGTGAAGCAGGGGTATTTGGTCAGCCCCAGCATTTT
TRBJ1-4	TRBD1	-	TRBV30	CAWKGLGQGRRGEKLFF	TGTGCCTGGAAGGGGCTGGGACAGGGGAGAAGGGGTGAAAAACTGTTTTTT
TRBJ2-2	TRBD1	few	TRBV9	CASSDGQGDTGELFF	TGTGCCAGCAGCGATGGACAGGGAGACACCGGGGAGCTGTTTTTT
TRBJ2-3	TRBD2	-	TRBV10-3	CATGPVGGGADTQYF	TGTGCCACGGGTCCCGTGGGCGGGGGGGCAGATACGCAGTATTTT
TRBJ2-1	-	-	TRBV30	CAWSLSGEQFF	TGTGCCTGGAGTTTGAGCGGTGAGCAGTTCTTC
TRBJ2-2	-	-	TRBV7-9	CASSQAVGTGELFF	TGTGCCAGCAGCCAAGCGGTAGGGACCGGGGAGCTGTTTTTT
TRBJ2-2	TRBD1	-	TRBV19	CASSIDWTGNTGELFF	TGTGCCAGTAGTATAGATTGGACAGGGAACACCGGGGAGCTGTTTTTT
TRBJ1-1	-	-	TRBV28	CASSLGLEAFF	TGTGCCAGCAGTTTAGGGCTTGAAGCTTTCTTT
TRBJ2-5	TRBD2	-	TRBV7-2	CASSPGLAGVETQYF	TGTGCCAGCAGCCCCGGACTAGCGGGGGTCGAGACCCAGTACTTC
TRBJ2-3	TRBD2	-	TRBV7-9	CASSPGGVVGADTQYF	TGTGCCAGCAGCCCGGGAGGGGTAGTTGGCGCAGATACGCAGTATTTT
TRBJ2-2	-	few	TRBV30	CAWSVRRLTGELFF	TGTGCCTGGAGTGTACGCAGGCTCACCGGGGAGCTGTTTTTT
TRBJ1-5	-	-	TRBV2	CASSPSGRGPRLNQPQHF	TGTGCCAGCAGTCCATCCGGGCGGGGACCCCGCCTCAATCAGCCCCAGCATTTT
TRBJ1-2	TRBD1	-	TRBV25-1	CASSESYRQGGMDGYTF	TGTGCCAGCAGTGAATCCTATAGACAGGGGGGAATGGATGGCTACACCTTC
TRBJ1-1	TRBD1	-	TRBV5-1	CASSLAGTGNTEAFF	TGCGCCAGCAGCTTGGCCGGGACAGGGAACACTGAAGCTTTCTTT
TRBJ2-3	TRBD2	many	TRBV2	CASRLRGGTDTQYF	TGTGCCAGCCGATTACGGGGGGGGACAGATACGCAGTATTTT
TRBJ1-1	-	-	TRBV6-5	CASSSGQQAFF	TGTGCCAGCAGTTCCGGACAGCAGGCTTTCTTT
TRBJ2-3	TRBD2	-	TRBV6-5	CASSLAGGLTDTQYF	TGTGCCAGCAGTCTAGCGGGGGGGCTGACAGATACGCAGTATTTT
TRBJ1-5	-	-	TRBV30	CAWSVSGLGGEVPQHF	TGTGCCTGGAGTGTAAGCGGTTTAGGGGGTGAGGTGCCCCAGCATTTT
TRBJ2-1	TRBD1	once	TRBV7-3	CASSQDRDNEQFF	TGTGCCAGCAGCCAGGACAGGGACAATGAGCAGTTCTTC
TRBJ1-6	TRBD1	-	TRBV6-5	CASASGTDNSPLHF	TGTGCCAGCGCATCCGGGACAGATAATTCACCCCTCCACTTT
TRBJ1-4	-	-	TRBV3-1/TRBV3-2	CASSQDGGSSNEKLFF	TGTGCCAGCAGCCAAGATGGGGGCAGTTCTAATGAAAAACTGTTTTTT
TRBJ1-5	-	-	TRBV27	CASSASRVHQPQHF	TGTGCCAGCAGTGCCTCCCGGGTCCATCAGCCCCAGCATTTT
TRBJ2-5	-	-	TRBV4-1	CARSQGRGGAVETQYF	TGCGCCCGCAGCCAAGGGAGGGGGGGGGCCGTAGAGACCCAGTACTTC
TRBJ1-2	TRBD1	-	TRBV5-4	CASSLGTVPENYGYTF	TGTGCCAGCAGCTTAGGGACAGTCCCCGAGAACTATGGCTACACCTTC
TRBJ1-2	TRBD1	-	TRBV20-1	CSARQGAGYTF	TGCAGTGCTAGACAGGGGGCCGGCTACACCTTC
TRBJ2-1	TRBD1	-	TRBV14	CASSLRMGQGANEQFF	TGTGCCAGCAGCCTAAGGATGGGACAGGGGGCGAATGAGCAGTTCTTC
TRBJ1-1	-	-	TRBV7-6	CASSPNGEMNTEAFF	TGTGCCAGCAGCCCAAATGGGGAGATGAACACTGAAGCTTTCTTT
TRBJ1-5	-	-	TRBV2	CASSDQIRNQPQHF	TGTGCCAGCAGTGATCAGATCCGCAATCAGCCCCAGCATTTT
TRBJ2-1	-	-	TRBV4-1	CASSQDPADYNEQFF	TGCGCCAGCAGCCAAGATCCTGCAGATTACAATGAGCAGTTCTTC
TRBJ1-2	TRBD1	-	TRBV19	CATGPPGQGVYGYTF	TGTGCCACCGGCCCACCGGGACAGGGAGTTTATGGCTACACCTTC
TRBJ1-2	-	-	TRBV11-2	CASNSRGVYGYTF	TGTGCCAGCAATAGTAGGGGCGTCTATGGCTACACCTTC
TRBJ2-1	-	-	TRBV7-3	CASSLTAGIYNEQFF	TGTGCCAGCAGCTTAACGGCGGGGATCTACAATGAGCAGTTCTTC
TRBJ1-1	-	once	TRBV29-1	CSVVGEAEAFF	TGCAGCGTTGTTGGGGAGGCTGAAGCTTTCTTT
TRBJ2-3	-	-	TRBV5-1	CASSLDRFTDTQYF	TGCGCCAGCAGCTTGGACAGGTTCACAGATACGCAGTATTTT
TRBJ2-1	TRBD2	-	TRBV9	CASSSQRGAYNEQFF	TGTGCCAGCAGCAGCCAGCGGGGGGCATACAATGAGCAGTTCTTC
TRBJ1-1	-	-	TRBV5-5	CASSPRAGRGDTEAFF	TGTGCCAGCAGCCCCCGGGCGGGGCGAGGGGACACTGAAGCTTTCTTT
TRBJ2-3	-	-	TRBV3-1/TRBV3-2	CASSQLGGRGDTQYF	TGTGCCAGCAGCCAATTGGGGGGGCGGGGAGATACGCAGTATTTT
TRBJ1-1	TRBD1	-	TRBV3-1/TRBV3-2	CASSQEGSRGQEAFF	TGTGCCAGCAGCCAAGAAGGAAGTAGGGGGCAGGAAGCTTTCTTT
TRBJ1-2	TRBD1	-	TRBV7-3	CASSPGQGAYGYTF	TGTGCCAGCAGCCCTGGACAGGGGGCCTATGGCTACACCTTC
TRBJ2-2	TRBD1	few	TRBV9	CASSVGPGQRTGELFF	TGTGCCAGCAGCGTAGGACCGGGACAGAGGACCGGGGAGCTGTTTTTT
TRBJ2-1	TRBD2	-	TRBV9	CASSISGGVNNEQFF	TGTGCCAGCAGCATTAGCGGGGGGGTAAACAATGAGCAGTTCTTC
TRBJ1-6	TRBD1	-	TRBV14	CASSQERAGGWVSPLHF	TGTGCCAGCAGCCAAGAAAGGGCAGGGGGTTGGGTTTCACCCCTCCACTTT
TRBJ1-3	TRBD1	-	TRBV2	CASRPIGQGVSGNTIYF	TGTGCCAGCAGACCGATCGGACAGGGGGTCTCTGGAAACACCATATATTTT
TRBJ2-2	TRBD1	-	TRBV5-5	CASSSGQPNTGELFF	TGTGCCAGCAGCTCGGGACAGCCCAACACCGGGGAGCTGTTTTTT
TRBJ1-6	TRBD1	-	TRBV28	CASSLNRGVSPLHF	TGTGCCAGCAGTTTGAACAGGGGAGTTTCACCCCTCCACTTT
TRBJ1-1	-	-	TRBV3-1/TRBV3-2	CASSQEVGGNTEAFF	TGTGCCAGCAGCCAAGAGGTAGGGGGGAACACTGAAGCTTTCTTT
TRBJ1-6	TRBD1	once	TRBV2	CASSDTGQGISPLHF	TGTGCCAGCAGTGACACTGGACAGGGGATTTCACCCCTCCACTTT
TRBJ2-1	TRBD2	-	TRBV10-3	CAIRPTSGGARDEQFF	TGTGCCATCAGACCGACTAGCGGGGGGGCTCGAGATGAGCAGTTCTTC
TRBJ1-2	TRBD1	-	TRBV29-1	CSVVAGGGINYGYTF	TGCAGCGTTGTTGCAGGGGGCGGAATTAACTATGGCTACACCTTC
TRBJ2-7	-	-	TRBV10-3	CAISGGNQRTYEQYF	TGTGCCATCAGTGGTGGAAACCAAAGGACTTACGAGCAGTACTTC
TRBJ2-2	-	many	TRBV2	CASKGGANTGELFF	TGTGCCAGCAAAGGGGGGGCGAACACCGGGGAGCTGTTTTTT
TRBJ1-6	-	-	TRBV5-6	CASSLFESLNYNSPLHF	TGTGCCAGCAGCTTGTTCGAGTCACTAAACTATAATTCACCCCTCCACTTT
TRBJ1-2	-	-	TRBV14	CASSQDGGSYGYTF	TGTGCCAGCAGCCAAGACGGAGGCAGCTATGGCTACACCTTC
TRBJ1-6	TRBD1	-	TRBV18	CASSPATGGRDSPLHF	TGTGCCAGCTCACCCGCGACAGGGGGTAGGGATTCACCCCTCCACTTT